Below are 7 T cell receptor beta chains sequenced from a single sample in a study of shared clonotypes between healthy human individuals. Sequencing was performed with immunoSEQ multiplex PCR; in TCRdb, only in-frame clones are kept and a portion is missing. The sample holds 2 million to 3 million clones; over 85% are singletons and the top ten take approximately 0.37%. The sample was naive CD4+ T cells from PBMCs. Described subset: CD45RA+ positively selected. Receptors originate from a man younger than 35 in good health. Some clones in this sample may be carry-over from other donors' samples.

The chain uses TRBV7-8 and TRBJ2-7; no clear D. The CDR3 runs 14 residues. V was shortened by 6 bases and J by 0 bases, with 12 bases between the two germline ends. Per germline, CDR1 SGHVS and CDR2 FQNEAQ. The CDR3 loop is CASRPTEVSYEQYF. CDR3 nucleotides: TGTGCCAGCAGACCAACAGAGGTCTCCTACGAGCAGTACTTC.

The chain has TRBV10-3 and TRBJ2-1; no clear D. The CDR3 spans 11 residues. Trimming pared 0 bases from V and 9 bases from J, leaving 3 bases between. Germline V gene sequence: CDR1 ENHRY, CDR2 SYGVKD. The CDR3, as DNA: TGTGCCATCAGTGAGTCAGTTGAGCAGTTCTTC. This encodes CAISESVEQFF.

Turning to this clone: Other DNA sequences in this specimen translate into the identical CDR3. This sequence joins TRBV6-1 and TRBJ1-5; a possible D gene is TRBD1 (5 bases). Looked up from germline, CDR1 is MNHNS and CDR2 is SASEGT. V lost 2 bases to trimming and J lost 1 base, with 9 bases between them. This CDR3 is built from 15 residues. CDR3 amino acids: CASSEQGLSNQPQHF. The CDR3 DNA follows: TGTGCCAGCAGTGAACAGGGACTCAGCAATCAGCCCCAGCATTTT.

This chain links TRBV12-5 with TRBJ2-7; D gene ambiguous. CDR1 is LGHNT, CDR2 FRNRAP, per germline. Trimming shortened V by 7 bases and J by 3 bases, and 13 bases separated the two germline ends. This CDR3 is built from 13 residues. Here the CDR3 reads CASVPGRNYEQYF. As DNA, the CDR3 is TGTGCTAGTGTCCCCGGACGGAACTACGAGCAGTACTTC.

The chain employs TRBV6-6 and TRBJ1-6; D is perhaps TRBD1 (5 bases). The germline gives CDR1 MNHNY, CDR2 SVGAGI (reference sequence). The CDR3 is made up of 12 amino acids. V lost 6 bases and J 13 bases, leaving 13 bases between the germline ends. The CDR3 spells CASRLGTSPLHF. CDR3 bases: TGTGCCAGCAGACTGGGGACGTCCCCCCTCCACTTT.

The genes are TRBV4-2 and TRBJ2-7; D is perhaps TRBD2 (5 bases). CDR3 size: 15 residues. CDR1 and CDR2 (germline): LGHNA, YNFKEQ. The ends were cut back, 1 base at V and 5 bases at J, with 15 bases in the middle. CDR3 nucleotide sequence: TGTGCCAGCAGCCAAGCGGCTAGCTGGGTTGACGAGCAGTACTTC. As protein: CASSQAASWVDEQYF.

This clone appeared a single time. Other DNA sequences of this sample code for an identical CDR3. The rearrangement joins TRBV5-1 to TRBJ2-1; 7 bases align to TRBD2. The germline gives CDR1 SGHRS, CDR2 YFSETQ. This CDR3 is 14 amino acids long. V gave up 1 base and J gave up 7 bases; unmatched junction bases: 5. The CDR3 reads CASSLPSSGNEQFF. The CDR3 DNA reads as TGCGCCAGCAGCTTGCCGTCTAGCGGAAATGAGCAGTTCTTC.